The source of this TCR beta chain is a study of identical twins. Trimming removed 3 bases from V and 5 bases from J, with 7 bases in between. The CDR3 contains 12 residues. Germline CDR1 reads LNHNV; CDR2 reads YYDKDF (reference sequence). TCRdb analysed the 5' RACE reads with MiXCR anew, one entry per CDR3 protein. The sample yields roughly 1.6 million distinct CDR3 sequences, under 35% seen once. A few counts support this clonotype. The antigen remains unidentified. Study-level points and caveats: The degree of excess twin sharing was weaker in beta out-of-frame sequences. It was possible that invariant MAIT and iNKT cells partly confounded the zero-insertion analyses.

The genes are TRBV15 and TRBJ1-2; D is perhaps TRBD1 (5 bases). The TCR originated in a newborn girl in good health. Material for sequencing was cord blood. The CDR3, as DNA: TGTGCCACCAGCAGGGCAGGGTATGGCTACACCTTC. Its translation is CATSRAGYGYTF.